The source of this T cell receptor (beta chain) is a study of PD-L1 blockade in urothelial cancer. CDR1 and CDR2 (germline): SNHLY, FYNNEI. V was trimmed by 4 bases and J by 2 bases, leaving 12 bases between them. The CDR3 covers 16 residues. Produced via immunoSEQ multiplex PCR; TCRdb's table is partial and in-frame only. Of more than 80,000 clones listed, 82% were seen once; the top ten hold 8% to 10%. This chain joins TRBV2 and TRBJ2-6; D perhaps matches TRBD1 (6 bases). This material consisted of PBMCs, taken around atezolizumab (anti-PD-L1) treatment. This receptor was obtained from a man aged 65 to 85 with urothelial cancer. The CDR3 sequence is CASSGSSGAGANVLTF. The CDR3 region has the DNA TGTGCCAGCAGTGGCTCATCAGGGGCTGGGGCCAACGTCCTGACTTTC.